The clone carrying this TCR beta chain was detected only once. Trimming stripped 2 bases from V and 2 bases from J, with 1 base between. CDR3 length: 12 residues. Germline values: CDR1 SNHLY, CDR2 FYNNEI. These data are taken from a study of blood T cell dynamics during melanoma immunotherapy. The time point was: week 3, after first cycle of checkpoint inhibitor. Prior systemic cancer therapy, immunosuppressant use and other active malignancies excluded patients. Assay used: immunoSEQ multiplex PCR; TCRdb lists only in-frame clones, some missing. The repertoire consists of 6,500 to 10,000 clones, with 85% occurring once and the leading ten covering 3.6%.

The sequence derives from a human donor with melanoma. This sequence joins TRBV2 and TRBJ1-3; D gene uncertain. Sequencing was performed on blood, taken from a patient treated with checkpoint blockade. The CDR3 protein is CASSEPGNTIYF. CDR3 sequence (DNA): TGTGCCAGCAGTGAACCTGGAAACACCATATATTTT.